This TCR beta chain was identified in a study of Ad26.COV2.S vaccination and SARS-CoV-2 variants. This CDR3 has 14 amino acids. Germline CDR1 is MNHEY and CDR2 is SVGAGI. Trimming cost V 6 bases and J 6 bases; bases outside gene matches: 4. The treatment was: roughly 19 received Ad26.COV2.S at low or high dose, single or two shots; roughly 5 received placebo; per-sample allocation not given. Each sample was drawn 63 days after the first injection (of vaccine or placebo). As its vector, the vaccine had Ad26, which expressed Wuhan-strain SARS-CoV-2 spike. Sequencing was performed with immunoSEQ multiplex PCR; in TCRdb, only in-frame clones are kept and a portion is missing. This table has fewer than 600,000 clones, about 88% appearing once.

This receptor was identified in a person between 18 and 60 years old who received the Ad26.COV2.S COVID-19 vaccine or a placebo. The specimen was peripheral blood, collected in a trial of Ad26.COV2.S vaccine versus placebo. This chain joins TRBV6-5 and TRBJ2-2, with TRBD1 identical over 10 bases. CDR3 sequence: CASRRQGASGELFF. In nucleotides, the CDR3 is TGTGCCAGCAGAAGACAGGGGGCTTCCGGGGAGCTGTTTTTT.